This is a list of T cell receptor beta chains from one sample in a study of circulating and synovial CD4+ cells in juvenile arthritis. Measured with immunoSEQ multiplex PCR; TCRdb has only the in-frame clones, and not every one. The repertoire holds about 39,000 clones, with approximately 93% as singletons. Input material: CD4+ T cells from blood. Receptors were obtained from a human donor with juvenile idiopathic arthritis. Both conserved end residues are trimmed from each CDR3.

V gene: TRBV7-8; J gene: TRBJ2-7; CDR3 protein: ASSSAGTRRTYEQY
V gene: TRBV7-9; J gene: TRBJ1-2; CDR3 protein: AIPGVGHYGYT
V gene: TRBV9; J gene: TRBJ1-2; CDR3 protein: ASSAGQDYGYT
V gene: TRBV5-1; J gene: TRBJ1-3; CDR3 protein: ASSPREGSGNTIY
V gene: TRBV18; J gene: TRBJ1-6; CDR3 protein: ASSPPGGNSPLH
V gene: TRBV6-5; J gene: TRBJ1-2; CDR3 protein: ASRFGQFYGYT
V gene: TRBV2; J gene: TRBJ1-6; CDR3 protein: ASRRDRVNSPLH
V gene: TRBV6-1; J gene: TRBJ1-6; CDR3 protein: ASNTFYRDNSPLH
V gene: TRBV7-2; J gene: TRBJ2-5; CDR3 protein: ASSLSTGKTQY
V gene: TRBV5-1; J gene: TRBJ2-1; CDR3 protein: ASSLGWDRSHNEQF
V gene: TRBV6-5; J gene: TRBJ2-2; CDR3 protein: ASRSGTSGTGELF
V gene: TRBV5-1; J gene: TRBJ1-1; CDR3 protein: ASSLHREVWTNTEAF
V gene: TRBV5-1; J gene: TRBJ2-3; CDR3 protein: ASTPPWGLASDTQY
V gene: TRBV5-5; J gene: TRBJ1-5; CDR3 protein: ASSARQGRLNSNQPQH
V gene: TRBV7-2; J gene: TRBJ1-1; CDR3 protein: ASSGRGNTEAF